The 8 T cell receptor beta chains in this list originate from one sample, sequenced in a study of blood T cell repertoires in COVID-19. Produced via immunoSEQ multiplex PCR; TCRdb's table is partial and in-frame only. The sample records roughly 17,000 clones, roughly 80% being singletons. Sequencing was done on a sample of peripheral blood. The receptor source for this set is a man aged 55-75 years with active or convalescent COVID-19.

This clone was picked up many times. The CDR3 spells CASSPGASRVYGYTF. For the CDR3, the DNA is TGTGCCAGCTCACCGGGCGCCAGCAGGGTCTATGGCTACACCTTC. The rearrangement uses TRBV18 and TRBJ1-2; maybe TRBD1 (5 bases). V gave up 3 bases and J gave up 4 bases, with 15 bases separating them. This CDR3 comprises 15 residues. Germline CDR1 and CDR2: KGHSH and LQKENI.

The CDR3 here is CASSPKETQYF. The CDR3 bases are TGTGCCAGCAGCCCCAAAGAGACCCAGTACTTC. The gene calls are TRBV2 and TRBJ2-5; D is ambiguous. V dropped 6 bases and J dropped 3 bases, with 5 bases sitting between them. CDR3 length: 11 residues. Germline CDR1 and CDR2: SNHLY and FYNNEI.

The V and J genes are TRBV3-1 (or the pseudogene TRBV3-2) and TRBJ2-7; 7 nucleotides match TRBD1. There are 13 residues in the CDR3. V was pared by 4 bases and J by 5 bases, with 5 bases of the junction left unmatched. Germline V gene data show CDR1 as LGHDT and CDR2 as YNNKEL (reference sequence). Here the CDR3 reads CASSPHDRDEQYF. CDR3 nucleotides: TGTGCCAGCAGCCCACATGACAGGGACGAGCAGTACTTC.

The chain uses TRBV7-2 and TRBJ1-3; possible D gene TRBD1, 6 bases. V lost 2 bases, J lost 4 bases, and 12 bases lay in between. CDR1 SGHTA and CDR2 FQGNSA come from the germline V gene. This CDR3 comprises 15 residues. CDR3 protein: CASSLLGAWGNTIYF. As DNA, the CDR3 is TGTGCCAGCAGCTTATTGGGGGCTTGGGGAAACACCATATATTTT.

The J gene is TRBJ1-2, the V gene TRBV19; no firm D call. The germline V and J ends were trimmed by 6 bases and 4 bases, with 18 bases remaining between them. This CDR3 has 15 residues. Germline assignment: CDR1 LNHDA and CDR2 SQIVND (reference sequence). The CDR3 region is CASSPPSRGSYGYTF. CDR3 nucleotides: TGTGCCAGTAGCCCCCCCTCGCGGGGATCCTATGGCTACACCTTC.

The chain combines TRBV10-2 with TRBJ1-1; D ambiguous. The CDR3 covers 13 residues. Trimming took off 2 bases at V and 4 bases at J, with 8 bases between the two ends. Germline CDR1 WSHSY, CDR2 SAAADI. This CDR3 reads CASSESRGTEAFF. CDR3 nucleotides: TGCGCCAGCAGTGAGAGCCGGGGCACTGAAGCTTTCTTT.

The J gene is TRBJ1-4, the V gene TRBV9; 7 nucleotides align to TRBD1. The CDR3 length is 14 residues. V was clipped by 2 bases and J by 8 bases; unmatched bases: 6. Germline-derived CDR1 and CDR2 are SGDLS and YYNGEE. The CDR3 is CASSVKGAGEKLFF. The DNA for the CDR3 is TGTGCCAGCAGCGTCAAGGGGGCAGGGGAAAAACTGTTTTTT.

The chain recombines TRBV3-1 (or the pseudogene TRBV3-2) with TRBJ2-7; the match to TRBD2 covers 12 bases. V shed 7 bases, J shed 4 bases, and the junction held 2 bases outside the gene matches. The CDR3 sequence is 13 residues long. Germline V gene data show CDR1 as LGHDT and CDR2 as YNNKEL (reference sequence). CDR3 in DNA: TGTGCCAGCAACCTAGCGGGAGGGTACGAGCAGTACTTC. Amino acids: CASNLAGGYEQYF.